Listed here are 10 T cell receptor beta chains from one sample, sequenced in a study of T-cell memory formation after mild COVID-19. TCRdb processed the 5' RACE reads anew with MiXCR; each CDR3 protein has one entry. The sample has under 650,000 distinct CDR3 sequences; roughly 18% are singletons. Sequencing was carried out using PBMCs or a T cell subset sorted from them (not recorded which). These receptors were obtained from an adult woman who had mild COVID-19 (a few samples of this study predate the infection). Cell type and time point are not known.

The genes are TRBV27 and TRBJ1-1, with 7 bases lining up with TRBD1. Germline assignment: CDR1 MNHEY and CDR2 SMNVEV (reference sequence). This CDR3 region has 16 residues. The junction had 10 bases not matched to a gene; V was cut back by 5 bases and J by 1 base. CDR3 sequence: CASSPNRGSQNTEAFF. In DNA, the CDR3 is TGTGCCAGCAGTCCAAACAGGGGAAGCCAGAACACTGAAGCTTTCTTT.

The genes are TRBV10-3 and TRBJ2-2; D possibly corresponds to TRBD2 (6 bases). CDR1 and CDR2 from the germline V gene are ENHRY and SYGVKD. V lost 0 bases and J lost 3, with 14 bases in between. The CDR3 is made up of 17 amino acids. The CDR3 here is CAISESGGLTYTGELFF. The CDR3 coding sequence is TGTGCCATCAGTGAGTCGGGGGGACTTACCTACACCGGGGAGCTGTTTTTT.

The V call is TRBV6-5, the J call TRBJ2-2; 13 positions agree with TRBD2. J lost 7 bases, V lost 5 bases, and 7 bases had no gene match. The CDR3 length is 16 residues. Germline CDR1 and CDR2: MNHEY and SVGAGI. The DNA for the CDR3 is TGTGCCAGCAGTCCCCGACTAGCGGGGGGTGTCGGGGAGCTGTTTTTT. Translated, it gives CASSPRLAGGVGELFF.

The chain employs TRBV10-3 and TRBJ2-5; a weak D match, TRBD1 (6 bases). This CDR3 has 13 amino acids. Germline CDR1 reads ENHRY; CDR2 reads SYGVKD. Trimming removed 0 bases from V and 4 bases from J, with 6 bases in between. As DNA, the CDR3 is TGTGCCATCAGTGAGTCGGGGGCAGAGACCCAGTACTTC. Translating it yields CAISESGAETQYF.

This clonotype turned up a few times. The chain uses TRBV15 and TRBJ2-7; D is perhaps TRBD1 or TRBD2 (5 bases each). From germline, CDR1 is LNHNV and CDR2 YYDKDF (reference sequence). CDR3 length: 15 residues. Trimming took 0 bases from V and 2 from J, leaving 11 bases between them. The CDR3 spells CATSRDRDRAYEQYF. In nucleotides, the CDR3 is TGTGCCACCAGCAGAGACCGGGACCGAGCCTACGAGCAGTACTTC.

CDR3 in amino acids: CSLGGGTANTGELFF. In DNA, the CDR3 is TGCAGTCTGGGGGGAGGCACCGCGAACACCGGGGAGCTGTTTTTT. This rearrangement joins TRBV20-1 to TRBJ2-2; perhaps TRBD2 as D (6 bases). V lost 8 bases to trimming and J lost 0 bases, with 16 bases between them. The germline V gene has CDR1 DFQATT and CDR2 SNEGSKA (reference sequence). This CDR3 has 15 amino acids.

This clonotype has only a few counts. The rearrangement links TRBV7-8 to TRBJ1-5; D is unresolved. This CDR3 is 17 amino acids long. Germline V gene sequence: CDR1 SGHVS, CDR2 FQNEAQ. Trimming shortened V by 1 base and J by 6 bases, and 19 bases separated the two germline ends. The CDR3: CASSLGHRPMSGQPQHF. As DNA, the CDR3 is TGTGCCAGCAGCTTAGGACACCGGCCTATGTCCGGTCAGCCCCAGCATTTT.

This clonotype was seen only a few times. V is TRBV4-2 and J is TRBJ2-3; D ambiguous. The germline gives CDR1 LGHNA, CDR2 YNFKEQ. Trimming pared 5 bases from V and 0 bases from J, leaving 9 bases between. CDR3 size: 14 residues. CDR3 coding DNA: TGTGCCAGCAGCGCAGGTGGGAGCACAGATACGCAGTATTTT. It translates to CASSAGGSTDTQYF.

In its sample, this clonotype was seen a few times. V gene TRBV5-4 combines with J gene TRBJ2-3, with unresolved D. The CDR3 loop spans 13 amino acids. Germline V CDR1 and CDR2: SGHNT, YYREEE (reference sequence). Trimming left V 2 bases short and J 6 bases short, with 10 bases between. Here the CDR3 DNA reads TGTGCCAGCAGCTTTTACGGTGGGGATACGCAGTATTTT. It translates to CASSFYGGDTQYF.

The chain has TRBV20-1 and TRBJ1-2, with D perhaps matching TRBD1 (5 bases). The CDR3 contains 16 residues. Trimming shortened V by 0 bases and J by 6 bases, and 20 bases separated the two germline ends. CDR1 is DFQATT, CDR2 SNEGSKA, per germline (reference sequence). CDR3 sequence: CSARDRRPGRVHGYTF. CDR3 nucleotide sequence: TGCAGTGCTAGAGATAGGCGGCCAGGGAGAGTCCATGGCTACACCTTC.